Following are 24 T cell receptor beta chains from one sample sequenced in a study of shared clonotypes between healthy human individuals. Repertoires were generated with immunoSEQ multiplex PCR, while TCRdb's copy carries only in-frame clones and drops some. This sample yields about 2 million clones, of which 85% to 95% are seen a single time; approximately 0.13% belongs to the top ten. The source material was naive CD4+ T cells sorted from blood. The subset here: CD45RA+ positively selected. The receptors were gathered from a man younger than 30 in good health.

This rearrangement joins TRBV2 to TRBJ2-7, with TRBD1 as a possible D gene (5 bases). The CDR3 runs to 13 residues. CDR1 is SNHLY and CDR2 is FYNNEI in the germline V gene. V was shortened by 5 bases and J by 4 bases, with 12 bases between the two germline ends. As DNA, the CDR3 is TGTGCCAGCAGTTTGGGGCAGTCATACGAGCAGTACTTC. This gives the protein CASSLGQSYEQYF.

This sequence joins TRBV4-3 and TRBJ2-7; 7 bases fit TRBD2. Germline values: CDR1 LGHNA, CDR2 YSLEER. The ends lost 3 bases at V and 2 bases at J; junction bases unmatched: 7. The CDR3 totals 15 residues. The CDR3 loop is CASSHLTAGAYEQYF. CDR3 sequence (DNA): TGCGCCAGCAGCCATCTCACGGCGGGGGCCTACGAGCAGTACTTC.

The rearrangement joins TRBV7-9 to TRBJ2-3; D perhaps matches TRBD1 (6 bases). The CDR3 totals 13 residues. With 4 bases removed from V and 2 bases from J, the gap between germline ends came to 7 bases. Germline loops: CDR1 SEHNR, CDR2 FQNEAQ (reference sequence). CDR3 nucleotide sequence: TGTGCCAGCAGCTGGGACAACACAGATACGCAGTATTTT. Translating it yields CASSWDNTDTQYF. The full variable domain, in which reference TRBV7-9 and TRBJ2-3 provide the parts outside the CDR3, is DTGVSQNPRHKITKRGQNVTFRCDPISEHNRLYWYRQTLGQGPEFLTYFQNEAQLEKSRLLSDRFSAERPKGSFSTLEIQRTEQGDSAMYLCASSWDNTDTQYFGPGTRLTVL.

Remarks on this clone: The same CDR3 can be traced to other DNA sequences in this sample. V is TRBV6-6 and J is TRBJ1-5; no clear D gene. This CDR3 is 14 amino acids long. V lost 2 bases and J lost 1, with 6 bases in between. Germline CDR1 and CDR2: MNHNY and SVGAGI (reference sequence). CDR3: CASSYKGSNQPQHF. CDR3 coding DNA: TGTGCCAGCAGTTACAAGGGAAGCAATCAGCCCCAGCATTTT.

The J gene is TRBJ2-1, the V gene TRBV5-1; D remains ambiguous. The CDR3 consists of 14 residues. The germline gives CDR1 SGHRS, CDR2 YFSETQ. V lost 1 base and J 0 bases, leaving 5 bases between the germline ends. The CDR3 nucleotides are TGCGCCAGCAGCTTGCCTCGCTCCTACAATGAGCAGTTCTTC. It codes for CASSLPRSYNEQFF.

This clone was detected once. The genes are TRBV5-1 and TRBJ2-7; D not certain. Trimming took off 2 bases at V and 5 bases at J, with 11 bases between the two ends. The germline V gene has CDR1 SGHRS and CDR2 YFSETQ. This CDR3 is built from 13 residues. CDR3 amino acids: CASSLESDNEQYF. The CDR3 nucleotides read TGCGCCAGCAGCTTAGAGTCCGACAACGAGCAGTACTTC.

The DNA of the CDR3 is TGTGCCAGCAGCAAGGGACAGTCTAACTATGGCTACACCTTC. Translating gives CASSKGQSNYGYTF. V and J are TRBV6-1 and TRBJ1-2; 7 bases agree with TRBD1. CDR1 is MNHNS, CDR2 SASEGT, per germline. The CDR3 extends over 14 amino acids. The ends lost 6 bases at V and 0 bases at J; junction bases unmatched: 4.

In this sample, this clone turned up once. V usage is TRBV5-4 and J usage is TRBJ2-7; weak D call: TRBD2 (5 bases). This CDR3 is 15 amino acids long. Per germline, CDR1 SGHNT and CDR2 YYREEE (reference sequence). Trimming removed 0 bases from V and 2 bases from J, with 12 bases in between. This chain's CDR3 is CASSLEGAVAYEQYF. As DNA, the CDR3 is TGTGCCAGCAGCTTGGAGGGAGCGGTAGCCTACGAGCAGTACTTC.

This sequence joins TRBV7-2 and TRBJ2-4, with D perhaps being TRBD1 or TRBD2 (6 bases each). The CDR3 runs to 16 residues. The V end lost 1 base, the J end lost 0 bases, and 10 bases lay between the germline ends. Germline V gene data show CDR1 as SGHTA and CDR2 as FQGNSA. Here the CDR3 reads CASSLEGGLAKNIQYF. In DNA, the CDR3 is TGTGCCAGCAGCTTAGAGGGGGGATTAGCCAAAAACATTCAGTACTTC.

The chain recombines TRBV6-4 with TRBJ1-6; D may be TRBD1 (5 bases). V was trimmed by 0 bases and J by 8 bases, leaving 5 bases between them. From germline, CDR1 is MRHNA and CDR2 SNTAGT. The CDR3 consists of 13 residues. CDR3 DNA: TGTGCCAGCAGTGACTCGGGGCATTCACCCCTCCACTTT. The encoded protein is CASSDSGHSPLHF.

The chain recombines TRBV11-2 with TRBJ2-1; D is undetermined. V was shortened by 6 bases and J by 3 bases, with 12 bases between the two germline ends. The CDR3 is 14 amino acids. Per germline, CDR1 SGHAT and CDR2 FQNNGV. The CDR3: CASSKDGVYNEQFF. CDR3 sequence (DNA): TGTGCCAGCAGTAAGGACGGAGTCTACAATGAGCAGTTCTTC.

This chain uses TRBV6-6 with TRBJ1-4, with D perhaps matching TRBD1 (5 bases). The CDR3 covers 13 residues. Germline V lookup: CDR1 MNHNY, CDR2 SVGAGI (reference sequence). Deletions cut 5 bases from V and 3 bases from J, with 7 bases between. The CDR3: CASSGGANEKLFF. CDR3 DNA: TGTGCCAGCAGTGGGGGGGCTAATGAAAAACTGTTTTTT.

The chain has TRBV11-2 and TRBJ2-1; D is unclear. The CDR3 spans 14 residues. Trimming took off 1 base at V and 8 bases at J, with 12 bases between the two ends. Per the germline V gene, CDR1 is SGHAT and CDR2 is FQNNGV. In DNA form, the CDR3 reads TGTGCCAGCAGCTTAGTGGGGTTTTACGATGAGCAGTTCTTC. Its translation: CASSLVGFYDEQFF.

This chain joins TRBV10-3 and TRBJ1-4, with D unclear. V lost 4 bases to trimming and J lost 0 bases, with 15 bases between them. This CDR3 has 17 residues. Germline loops: CDR1 ENHRY, CDR2 SYGVKD. CDR3 in DNA: TGTGCCATCAGTGCTGAGGGCACTATTGCAACTAATGAAAAACTGTTTTTT. Translated, it gives CAISAEGTIATNEKLFF.

The chain joins TRBV6-1 to TRBJ1-5, with unresolved D. V was clipped by 4 bases and J by 14 bases, with 15 bases between them. The CDR3 is 12 amino acids. Germline V lookup: CDR1 MNHNS, CDR2 SASEGT. The CDR3 reads CASSASSGSKHF. DNA for the CDR3: TGTGCCAGCAGTGCCTCGTCCGGGTCGAAGCATTTT.

This chain's CDR3 is CASSYTRLAGTYEQYF. CDR3 DNA: TGTGCCAGCAGTTACACCAGACTAGCGGGTACCTACGAGCAGTACTTC. The chain is built from TRBV6-6 and TRBJ2-7; 10 nucleotides line up with TRBD2. The germline V gene has CDR1 MNHNY and CDR2 SVGAGI (reference sequence). V gave up 2 bases and J gave up 2 bases; unmatched junction bases: 6. CDR3 length equals 16 residues.

The CDR3 is CRGSRDTEAFF. CDR3 sequence (DNA): TGCAGAGGGAGTCGCGACACTGAAGCTTTCTTT. The chain uses TRBV20-1 and TRBJ1-1; D is ambiguous. This CDR3 is built from 11 residues. From germline, CDR1 is DFQATT and CDR2 SNEGSKA (reference sequence).

This clone has a handful of counts. For the CDR3, the DNA is TGTGCCAGTAGGAGAAAGGCGGCCAACACCGGGGAGCTGTTTTTT. Amino acid sequence: CASRRKAANTGELFF. The rearrangement links TRBV19 to TRBJ2-2; D unclear. V was cut by 6 bases and J by 2 bases, with 13 bases left in between. Germline V gives CDR1 LNHDA, CDR2 SQIVND (reference sequence). CDR3 size: 15 residues.

The chain recombines TRBV18 with TRBJ1-4; tentatively, D is TRBD1 (5 bases). The CDR3 is made up of 17 amino acids. Between the trimmed V and J ends, which lost 6 bases and 4 bases, there was a span of 21 bases. Germline V gene data show CDR1 as KGHSH and CDR2 as LQKENI. DNA of the CDR3: TGTGCCAGCTCCCGCCGGGACTTACTGGACGATAATGAAAAACTGTTTTTT. Its protein is CASSRRDLLDDNEKLFF.

This chain links TRBV5-1 with TRBJ2-7, with 9 bases matching TRBD2. J lost 0 bases, V lost 5 bases, and 3 bases had no gene match. Germline CDR1 reads SGHRS; CDR2 reads YFSETQ. The CDR3 has 14 amino acids. DNA for the CDR3: TGCGCCAGCAGATTAGCGGGAGACTCCTACGAGCAGTACTTC. Translation: CASRLAGDSYEQYF.

The chain combines TRBV7-2 with TRBJ1-3; 7 bases match TRBD1. This CDR3 contains 15 residues. V was pared by 5 bases and J by 2 bases, with 6 bases of the junction left unmatched. Germline V gene lookup returns CDR1 SGHTA and CDR2 FQGNSA. CDR3 amino acids: CASSQQGRAGNTIYF. The CDR3 nucleotides read TGTGCCAGCAGCCAACAGGGGAGAGCTGGAAACACCATATATTTT. Combining the CDR3 with reference TRBV7-2 and TRBJ1-3 gives the whole variable domain GAGVSQSPSNKVTEKGKDVELRCDPISGHTALYWYRQSLGQGLEFLIYFQGNSAPDKSGLPSDRFSAERTGGSVSTLTIQRTQQEDSAVYLCASSQQGRAGNTIYFGEGSWLTVV.

The chain joins TRBV5-1 to TRBJ1-2; 9 positions agree with TRBD1. CDR1 is SGHRS, CDR2 YFSETQ, per germline. This CDR3 is 16 amino acids long. The V gene end was trimmed by 2 bases and the J gene end by 0 bases; junction bases not matched to a gene: 5. The CDR3 reads CASSFGQGRPNYGYTF. DNA for the CDR3: TGCGCCAGCAGCTTTGGACAGGGGAGACCTAACTATGGCTACACCTTC. Supplemented by reference TRBV5-1 and TRBJ1-2, the full variable domain reads KAGVTQTPRYLIKTRGQQVTLSCSPISGHRSVSWYQQTPGQGLQFLFEYFSETQRNKGNFPGRFSGRQFSNSRSEMNVSTLELGDSALYLCASSFGQGRPNYGYTFGSGTRLTVV.

This rearrangement joins TRBV30 to TRBJ2-7; the match to TRBD2 covers 12 bases. Germline CDR1 and CDR2: GTSNPN and SVGIG (reference sequence). The CDR3 runs 16 residues. V lost 2 bases to trimming and J lost 9 bases; unmatched junction nucleotides: 14. The CDR3 is CAWSKTWTSGARGQYF. The CDR3 region has the DNA TGTGCCTGGAGTAAAACGTGGACTAGCGGGGCTCGAGGGCAGTACTTC.

This clone occurred a few times. The V call is TRBV27, the J call TRBJ1-5; D not certain. Germline loops: CDR1 MNHEY, CDR2 SMNVEV (reference sequence). Trimming cost V 6 bases and J 7 bases, with 13 bases left between them. This CDR3 is built from 13 residues. The CDR3 DNA is TGTGCCAGCAGGTTTGATCTACTGCAGCCCCAGCATTTT. Translating it yields CASRFDLLQPQHF.